The clone carrying this T cell receptor (beta chain) showed up just a few times. This sample was included in a study of patients and donors after allogeneic stem cell transplantation. One entry per CDR3 protein results from TCRdb running MiXCR on the RT-PCR reads. The repertoire holds tens of thousands of distinct CDR3 sequences, with 5% as singletons. This TCR was sampled from a human donor who was either an allogeneic HSCT recipient or a stem cell or donor lymphocyte infusion donor (not recorded which). It is not recorded whose cells these are; they may come from a transplant donor. The sequenced material came from blood, either unsorted or a sorted T cell fraction (not recorded which).

CDR3 sequence reads: CASSVGEGADQPQHF. CDR3 coding DNA: TGTGCCAGTAGCGTGGGGGAGGGGGCCGATCAGCCCCAGCATTTT. The J gene is TRBJ1-5, the V gene TRBV19; 7 positions agree with TRBD1. This CDR3 region has 15 residues. Trimming removed 6 bases from V and 5 bases from J; junction bases left unmatched: 10. The germline V gene encodes CDR1 LNHDA and CDR2 SQIVND (reference sequence).